The 20 T cell receptor beta chains in this list originate from one sample, sequenced in a study of CD8+CD57+ T cells in acquired aplastic anemia. The use of genomic DNA as template underpinned the TCR beta VDJ and CDR3 profiling. TCRdb processed the reads anew with MiXCR; each CDR3 protein has one entry. Of some 210,000 distinct CDR3 sequences in the sample, roughly 55% were seen once. The sample taken for sequencing was sorted CD4+, CD8+, or CD8+CD57+ T cells (not recorded which) from PBMCs. The receptors come from a human donor in good health.

The chain recombines TRBV2 with TRBJ2-1; 13 bases fit TRBD2. The trim removed 6 bases at V and 10 bases at J, leaving 6 bases unmatched. CDR1 and CDR2 from the germline V gene are SNHLY and FYNNEI. This CDR3 is 14 amino acids long. CDR3 loop: CASRPGLAGTEQFF. The CDR3 nucleotides are TGTGCCAGCAGGCCGGGACTAGCGGGGACGGAGCAGTTCTTC.

The table lists this clonotype with many counts. CDR3 region: CASSVALGTSGSYEQYF. CDR3 sequence (DNA): TGTGCCAGCAGCGTAGCTTTGGGAACTAGCGGGTCCTACGAGCAGTACTTC. J is TRBJ2-7 and V is TRBV9; 9 bases align to TRBD2. Germline V CDR1 and CDR2: SGDLS, YYNGEE. With 0 bases clipped from V and 1 base from J, the junction kept 8 bases outside the gene matches. This CDR3 comprises 17 residues.

This clonotype has only one observation. CDR3 bases: TGCAGTGCTATGAGGGGAGGACAGGGGGTTAACTATGGCTACACCTTC. Amino acid sequence: CSAMRGGQGVNYGYTF. The chain couples TRBV20-1 to TRBJ1-2, with 10 bases identical to TRBD1. This CDR3 region has 16 residues. The germline gives CDR1 DFQATT, CDR2 SNEGSKA (reference sequence). With V trimmed by 4 bases and J by 1 base, 9 bases remained unmatched.

The J gene is TRBJ2-5, the V gene TRBV20-1; 11 nucleotides line up with TRBD2. The CDR3 runs 15 residues. Germline V CDR1 and CDR2: DFQATT, SNEGSKA (reference sequence). The ends lost 4 bases at V and 4 bases at J; junction bases unmatched: 8. CDR3 in DNA: TGCAGTGCTACCGATACTAGCGGGAGTCGAGAGACCCAGTACTTC. Its translation: CSATDTSGSRETQYF.

The V and J genes are TRBV9 and TRBJ2-7, with TRBD2 matching over 10 bases. Trimming took 3 bases from V and 1 from J; bases not matched to a gene: 1. The CDR3 is made up of 14 amino acids. Germline lookup yields CDR1 SGDLS and CDR2 YYNGEE. CDR3 loop: CASSETSGSYEQYF. The CDR3 DNA is TGTGCCAGCAGCGAGACTAGCGGGTCCTACGAGCAGTACTTC.

The table lists this clonotype with a count of one. V usage is TRBV14 and J usage is TRBJ2-7; unclear D gene. CDR1 is SGHDN, CDR2 FVKESK, per germline. V lost 5 bases and J 2 bases, leaving 16 bases between the germline ends. The length of the CDR3 is 15 residues. CDR3 in amino acids: CASSEGQPMPYEQYF. DNA for the CDR3: TGTGCCAGCAGCGAAGGGCAGCCAATGCCCTACGAGCAGTACTTC. Drawing the rest from reference TRBV14 and TRBJ2-7, the complete variable domain is EAGVTQFPSHSVIEKGQTVTLRCDPISGHDNLYWYRRVMGKEIKFLLHFVKESKQDESGMPNNRFLAERTGGTYSTLKVQPAELEDSGVYFCASSEGQPMPYEQYFGPGTRLTVT.

The rearrangement uses TRBV7-8 and TRBJ2-7; D gene ambiguous. The CDR3 totals 14 residues. Germline CDR1 reads SGHVS; CDR2 reads FQNEAQ. Trimming pared 5 bases from V and 5 bases from J, leaving 16 bases between. In DNA, the CDR3 is TGTGCCAGCAGCAAGCCGGGCCTGTCCCACGAGCAGTACTTC. Translating gives CASSKPGLSHEQYF.

This clonotype was detected many times. V is TRBV2 and J is TRBJ2-7; 9 nucleotides line up with TRBD1. Germline lookup yields CDR1 SNHLY and CDR2 FYNNEI. Unmatched junction bases numbered 15, after V lost 11 bases and J lost 4 bases. This CDR3 has 15 residues. CDR3 DNA sequence: TGTGCCGGACTGGGAGAAGGACAGGGGAGTTACGAGCAGTACTTC. Its protein product is CAGLGEGQGSYEQYF.

The chain employs TRBV24-1 and TRBJ2-1; a weak D match, TRBD2 (6 bases). Germline CDR1 is KGHDR and CDR2 is SFDVKD. The CDR3 consists of 12 residues. V gave up 3 bases and J gave up 10 bases, with 9 bases separating them. CDR3 DNA: TGTGCCACCAGTGATGGGGGAGGCGAGCAGTTCTTC. Translated, it gives CATSDGGGEQFF.

Notes on this clonotype: The CDR3 end shows no conserved phenylalanine or tryptophan, and so a read error is likely. The J gene is TRBJ2-3, the V gene TRBV7-2, with 8 bases matching TRBD2. CDR3 size: 17 residues. The germline V gene encodes CDR1 SGHTA and CDR2 FQGNSA. Here the CDR3 reads CVSSLGIGRLATDTQYC. DNA of the CDR3: TGTGTCAGCAGCTTAGGGATTGGGAGACTAGCGACGGATACGCAGTATTGT.

This rearrangement joins TRBV28 to TRBJ1-2; unclear D gene. This CDR3 is 13 amino acids long. In germline, CDR1 is MDHEN, CDR2 SYDVKM. V lost 2 bases and J lost 8, with 12 bases in between. The CDR3 protein is CASSLALSPGYTF. CDR3 nucleotides: TGTGCCAGCAGTTTAGCCCTGTCCCCCGGCTACACCTTC.

The genes are TRBV25-1 and TRBJ2-2; TRBD2 matches 9 bases. Germline loops: CDR1 MGHDK, CDR2 SYGVNS. V dropped 5 bases and J dropped 5; count of bases not matched to a gene: 3. CDR3 length: 14 residues. The CDR3 sequence is CASSYLAGTGELFF. CDR3 DNA sequence: TGTGCCAGCAGTTACCTAGCGGGAACCGGGGAGCTGTTTTTT.

On this clonotype itself: A single base separates this from a much larger clone, so it may be a read error. V and J are TRBV4-1 and TRBJ2-7; no reliable D call. CDR1 and CDR2 (germline): MGHRA, YSYEKL. Trimming stripped 0 bases from V and 5 bases from J, with 23 bases between. The CDR3 covers 18 residues. CDR3 residues: CASSQEDVLSLALHEQYF. The CDR3 nucleotides read TGCGCCAGCAGCCAAGAAGACGTGCTTAGTCTTGCCCTCCACGAGCAGTACTTC.

This clonotype has more than one count but fewer than ten. The chain links TRBV24-1 to TRBJ1-2, with D possibly matching TRBD1 (6 bases). Trimming pared 3 bases from V and 8 bases from J, leaving 15 bases between. This CDR3 has 14 amino acids. The germline gives CDR1 KGHDR, CDR2 SFDVKD. The CDR3 region is CATSDQDRGMGYTF. In nucleotides, the CDR3 is TGTGCCACCAGTGATCAGGACAGAGGGATGGGCTACACCTTC.

This chain uses TRBV14 with TRBJ2-5; unclear D gene. Germline loops: CDR1 SGHDN, CDR2 FVKESK. The V and J ends lost 2 bases and 3 bases respectively, with 10 bases between them. CDR3 length equals 14 residues. DNA for the CDR3: TGTGCCAGCAGCCAAACCGATCTAAAAGAGACCCAGTACTTC. Translating it yields CASSQTDLKETQYF.

V usage is TRBV19 and J usage is TRBJ1-2, with D uncertain. The germline gives CDR1 LNHDA, CDR2 SQIVND (reference sequence). V was shortened by 3 bases and J by 3 bases, with 8 bases between the two germline ends. This CDR3 region has 13 residues. The CDR3 is CASSIGRYYGYTF. In DNA form, the CDR3 reads TGTGCCAGTAGTATTGGCCGGTACTATGGCTACACCTTC.

The table lists this clonotype with a count of one. Being one base from a much bigger clone, this may be a read error. This rearrangement joins TRBV9 to TRBJ2-5; 7 nucleotides agree with TRBD2. The germline CDR1 and CDR2 sequences are SGDLS and YYNGEE. The CDR3 has 16 residues. Here the CDR3 reads CASSGSGTLRQEAQYF. Here the CDR3 DNA reads TGTGCCAGCAGCGGAAGCGGGACCCTCCGGCAAGAGGCCCAGTACTTC.

The chain combines TRBV7-9 with TRBJ2-5, with D maybe TRBD1 (6 bases). This CDR3 contains 16 residues. The germline V and J ends were trimmed by 4 bases and 1 base, with 16 bases remaining between them. CDR1 and CDR2 from the germline V gene are SEHNR and FQNEAQ (reference sequence). In DNA form, the CDR3 reads TGTGCCAGCAGCTCGAGATTGGGGGCCTTCCAAGAGACCCAGTACTTC. Translating gives CASSSRLGAFQETQYF.

In the case of this clonotype: This may be a read error: a much more frequent sequence differs by one nucleotide. The chain carries TRBV6-6 and TRBJ1-1; D is perhaps TRBD1 (6 bases). The germline V gene has CDR1 MNHNY and CDR2 SVGAGI (reference sequence). This CDR3 is 15 amino acids long. This CDR3 reads CTSIPGGSLNTEAFF. The CDR3 DNA reads TGTACCAGCATTCCCGGGGGCAGCCTGAACACTGAAGCTTTCTTT.

This clonotype was picked up a small number of times. This chain connects TRBV13 to TRBJ1-1; D is ambiguous. The CDR3 is made up of 12 amino acids. The germline V gene encodes CDR1 PRHDT and CDR2 FYEKMQ (reference sequence). Between the trimmed V and J ends, which lost 5 bases and 6 bases, there was a span of 10 bases. The CDR3 protein is CASSANTAEAFF. CDR3 DNA sequence: TGTGCCAGCAGCGCCAACACGGCTGAAGCTTTCTTT.